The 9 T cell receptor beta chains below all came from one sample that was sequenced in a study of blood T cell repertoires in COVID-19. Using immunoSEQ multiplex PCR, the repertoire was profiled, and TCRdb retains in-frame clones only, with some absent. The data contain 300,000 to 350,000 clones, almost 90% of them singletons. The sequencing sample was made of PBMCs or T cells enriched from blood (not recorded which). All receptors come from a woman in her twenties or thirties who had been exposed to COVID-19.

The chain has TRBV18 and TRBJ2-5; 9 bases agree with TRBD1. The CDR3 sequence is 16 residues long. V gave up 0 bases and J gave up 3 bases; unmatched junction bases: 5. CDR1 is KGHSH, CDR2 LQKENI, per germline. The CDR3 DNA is TGTGCCAGCTCACCACCCCCAACAGGGGGCGAAGAGACCCAGTACTTC. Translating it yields CASSPPPTGGEETQYF. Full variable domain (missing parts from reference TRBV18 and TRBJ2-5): NAGVMQNPRHLVRRRGQEARLRCSPMKGHSHVYWYRQLPEEGLKFMVYLQKENIIDESGMPKERFSAEFPKEGPSILRIQQVVRGDSAAYFCASSPPPTGGEETQYFGPGTRLLVL.

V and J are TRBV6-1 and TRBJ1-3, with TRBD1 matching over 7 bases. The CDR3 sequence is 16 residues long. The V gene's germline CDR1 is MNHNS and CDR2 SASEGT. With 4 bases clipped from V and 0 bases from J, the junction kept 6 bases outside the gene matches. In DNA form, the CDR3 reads TGTGCCAGCAGTGCCCGACAGGGTAGCTCTGGAAACACCATATATTTT. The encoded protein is CASSARQGSSGNTIYF.

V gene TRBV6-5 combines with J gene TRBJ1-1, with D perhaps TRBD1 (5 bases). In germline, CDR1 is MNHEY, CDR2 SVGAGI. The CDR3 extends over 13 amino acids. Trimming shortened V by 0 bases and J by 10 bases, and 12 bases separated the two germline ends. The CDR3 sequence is CASSYSPGSAAFF. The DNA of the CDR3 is TGTGCCAGCAGTTACTCGCCAGGGTCGGCAGCTTTCTTT.

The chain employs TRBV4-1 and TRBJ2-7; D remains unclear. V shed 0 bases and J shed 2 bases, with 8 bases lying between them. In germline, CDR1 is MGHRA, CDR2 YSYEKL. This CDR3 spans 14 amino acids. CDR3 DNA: TGCGCCAGCAGCCAAGAAATTGAGACCTACGAGCAGTACTTC. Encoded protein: CASSQEIETYEQYF.

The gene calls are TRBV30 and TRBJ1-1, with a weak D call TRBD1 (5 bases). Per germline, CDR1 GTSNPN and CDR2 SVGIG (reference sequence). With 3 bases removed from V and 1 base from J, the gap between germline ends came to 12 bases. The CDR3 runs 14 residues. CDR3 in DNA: TGTGCCTGGAGAAGGACACTGGCGAACACTGAAGCTTTCTTT. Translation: CAWRRTLANTEAFF.

The CDR3 sequence: CASSLAGTGAGQETQYF. CDR3 in DNA: TGTGCCAGCAGCTTAGCGGGGACAGGGGCGGGACAAGAGACCCAGTACTTC. The chain is built from TRBV7-2 and TRBJ2-5; 10 bases agree with TRBD1. Looked up from germline, CDR1 is SGHTA and CDR2 is FQGNSA. This CDR3 is built from 17 residues. With 0 bases clipped from V and 2 bases from J, the junction kept 6 bases outside the gene matches.

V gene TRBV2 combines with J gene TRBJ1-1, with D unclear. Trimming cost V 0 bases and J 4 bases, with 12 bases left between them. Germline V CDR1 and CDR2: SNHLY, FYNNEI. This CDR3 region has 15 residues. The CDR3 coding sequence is TGTGCCAGCAGTGAAGCCCTACAGAGCCCCACTGAAGCTTTCTTT. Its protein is CASSEALQSPTEAFF.

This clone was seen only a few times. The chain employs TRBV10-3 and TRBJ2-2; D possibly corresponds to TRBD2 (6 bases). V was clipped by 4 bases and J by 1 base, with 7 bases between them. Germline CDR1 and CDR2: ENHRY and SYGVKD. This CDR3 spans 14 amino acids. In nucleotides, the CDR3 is TGTGCCATCAGTGGGCGGGGGAACACCGGGGAGCTGTTTTTT. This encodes CAISGRGNTGELFF.

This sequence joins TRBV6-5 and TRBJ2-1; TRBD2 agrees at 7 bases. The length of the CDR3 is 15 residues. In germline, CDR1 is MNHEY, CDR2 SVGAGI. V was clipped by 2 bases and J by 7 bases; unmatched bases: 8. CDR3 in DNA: TGTGCCAGCAGTTACAGGGTCGGGGGGTGGAATGAGCAGTTCTTC. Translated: CASSYRVGGWNEQFF.